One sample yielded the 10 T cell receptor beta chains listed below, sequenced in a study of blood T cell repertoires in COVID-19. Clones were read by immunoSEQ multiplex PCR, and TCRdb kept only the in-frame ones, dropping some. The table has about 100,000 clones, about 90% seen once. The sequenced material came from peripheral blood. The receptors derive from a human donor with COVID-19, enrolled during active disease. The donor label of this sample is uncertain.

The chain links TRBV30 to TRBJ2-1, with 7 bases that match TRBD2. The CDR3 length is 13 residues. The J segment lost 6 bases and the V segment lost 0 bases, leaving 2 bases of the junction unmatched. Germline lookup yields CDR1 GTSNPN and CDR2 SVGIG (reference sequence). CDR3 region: CAWSVGGGNEQFF. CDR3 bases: TGTGCCTGGAGTGTTGGGGGGGGCAATGAGCAGTTCTTC.

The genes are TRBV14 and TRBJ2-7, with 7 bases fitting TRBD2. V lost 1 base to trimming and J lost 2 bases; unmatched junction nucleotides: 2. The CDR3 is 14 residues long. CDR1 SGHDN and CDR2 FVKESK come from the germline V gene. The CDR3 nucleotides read TGTGCCAGCAGCCAAGGTGGGGGGGCCTACGAGCAGTACTTC. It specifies CASSQGGGAYEQYF.

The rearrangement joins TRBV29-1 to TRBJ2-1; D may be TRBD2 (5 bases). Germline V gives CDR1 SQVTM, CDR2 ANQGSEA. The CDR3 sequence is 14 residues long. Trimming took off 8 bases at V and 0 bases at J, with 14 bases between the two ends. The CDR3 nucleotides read TGCAGCCAACTCGGACGGGGCTCCTACAATGAGCAGTTCTTC. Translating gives CSQLGRGSYNEQFF.

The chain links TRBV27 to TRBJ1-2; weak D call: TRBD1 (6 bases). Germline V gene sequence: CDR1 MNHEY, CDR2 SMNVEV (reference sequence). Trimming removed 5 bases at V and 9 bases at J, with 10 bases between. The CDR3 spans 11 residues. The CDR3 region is CASSEGQRYTF. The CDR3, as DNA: TGTGCCAGCAGTGAAGGACAGCGCTACACCTTC.

DNA of the CDR3: TGTGCCAGCAGCCCCCTAAGATCGAACACTGAAGCTTTCTTT. It translates to CASSPLRSNTEAFF. J is TRBJ1-1 and V is TRBV3-1 (or the pseudogene TRBV3-2); unclear D gene. CDR3 length: 14 residues. The germline V gene has CDR1 LGHDT and CDR2 YNNKEL (reference sequence). V lost 4 bases and J 1 base, leaving 10 bases between the germline ends.

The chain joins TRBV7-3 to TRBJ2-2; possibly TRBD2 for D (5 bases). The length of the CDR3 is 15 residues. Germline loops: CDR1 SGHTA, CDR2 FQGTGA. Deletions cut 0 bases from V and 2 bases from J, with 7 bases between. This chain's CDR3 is CASSLTSANTGELFF. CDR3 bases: TGTGCCAGCAGCTTAACTAGCGCAAACACCGGGGAGCTGTTTTTT.

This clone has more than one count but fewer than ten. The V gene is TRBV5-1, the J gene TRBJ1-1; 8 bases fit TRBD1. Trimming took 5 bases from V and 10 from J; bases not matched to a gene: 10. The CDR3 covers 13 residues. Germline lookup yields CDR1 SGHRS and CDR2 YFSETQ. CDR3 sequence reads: CASRDDRGVGAFF. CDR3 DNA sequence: TGCGCCAGCAGAGACGACAGGGGTGTTGGAGCTTTCTTT.

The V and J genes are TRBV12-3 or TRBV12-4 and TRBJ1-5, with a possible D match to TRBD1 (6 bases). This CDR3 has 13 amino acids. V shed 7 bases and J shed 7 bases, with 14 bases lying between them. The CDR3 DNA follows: TGTGCCAGCACTCTCACGGGGGGCCAGCCCCAGCATTTT. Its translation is CASTLTGGQPQHF.

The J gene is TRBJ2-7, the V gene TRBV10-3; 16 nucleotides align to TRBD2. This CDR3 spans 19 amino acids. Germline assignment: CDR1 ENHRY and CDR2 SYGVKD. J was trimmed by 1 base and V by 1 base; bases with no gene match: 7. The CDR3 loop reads CAISEWGTSGRVNSYEQYF. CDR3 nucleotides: TGTGCCATCAGTGAGTGGGGGACTAGCGGGAGGGTCAATTCCTACGAGCAGTACTTC.

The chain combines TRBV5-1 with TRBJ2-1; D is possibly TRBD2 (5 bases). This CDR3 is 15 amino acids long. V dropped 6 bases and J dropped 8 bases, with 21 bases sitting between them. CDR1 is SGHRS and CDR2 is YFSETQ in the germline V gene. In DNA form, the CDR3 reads TGCGCCAGCAAGGAAGTAAGAGGGAATGAGTATGAGCAGTTCTTC. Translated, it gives CASKEVRGNEYEQFF.